This is a list of T cell receptor beta chains from one sample in a study of metastatic and nonmetastatic thyroid tumors. TCRdb re-clonotyped the PCR reads through MiXCR. The data show under 35,000 clones, 35% seen once. The specimen was tumor tissue. The receptors originated from a female donor with papillary thyroid cancer or a benign thyroid nodule (not recorded which). Some clones in this sample may be carry-over from other donors' samples. The CDR3 runs from the conserved cysteine through the conserved F or W. Fields, in order: clone size, J gene, V gene, D gene, CDR3 protein, CDR3 DNA. The D gene is left open where the match is weak. A clone size is listed for some rows: how often the clone was seen (once, few, many), or a class if it is expanded.

few,TRBJ2-1,TRBV6-4,TRBD1,CASSDSGTGGRDEQFF,TGTGCCAGCAGTGACTCCGGGACAGGGGGTAGGGATGAGCAGTTCTTC
NA,TRBJ2-2,TRBV11-2,TRBD1,CASSTQGPGTGELFF,TGTGCCAGCAGCACACAGGGGCCTGGGACCGGGGAGCTGTTTTTT
NA,TRBJ1-1,TRBV28,TRBD1,CASSWDRVNTEAFF,TGTGCCAGCAGCTGGGACAGGGTTAACACTGAAGCTTTCTTT
NA,TRBJ2-2,TRBV2,TRBD2,CASRGGVTGELFF,TGTGCCAGCAGGGGAGGGGTCACCGGGGAGCTGTTTTTT
NA,TRBJ1-1,TRBV12-3/TRBV12-4,TRBD1,CASSLIGTGKVFF,TGTGCCAGCAGTTTGATTGGGACAGGGAAAGTTTTCTTT
few,TRBJ1-4,TRBV10-3,NA,CAISESLQGANEKLFF,TGTGCCATCAGTGAGTCTTTACAGGGAGCTAATGAAAAACTGTTTTTT
NA,TRBJ1-6,TRBV6-1,NA,CASSQNYNSPLHF,TGTGCCAGCTCACAGAATTATAATTCACCCCTCCACTTT
few,TRBJ1-2,TRBV28,TRBD1,CASSLSQGAAYGYTF,TGTGCCAGCAGTTTATCTCAGGGGGCGGCCTATGGCTACACCTTC
NA,TRBJ2-3,TRBV5-1,NA,CASSTGEGTDTQYF,TGCGCCAGCAGTACGGGGGAGGGCACAGATACGCAGTATTTT
NA,TRBJ1-2,TRBV20-1,TRBD1,CSARDQDRVDGYTF,TGCAGTGCTAGAGATCAGGACAGGGTAGATGGCTACACCTTC
many,TRBJ2-3,TRBV6-1,NA,CASSKRALTDTQYF,TGTGCCAGCAGTAAGCGAGCCCTCACAGATACGCAGTATTTT
few,TRBJ2-7,TRBV20-1,NA,CSAIGIQGEQYF,TGCAGTGCTATCGGCATCCAGGGCGAGCAGTACTTC
NA,TRBJ1-6,TRBV18,TRBD1,CASSPRDRVSSSPLHF,TGTGCCAGCTCACCCCGGGACAGGGTATCAAGTTCACCCCTCCACTTT
NA,TRBJ1-2,TRBV20-1,NA,CSARDLGSFGHGYTF,TGCAGTGCTAGAGATCTTGGAAGTTTTGGGCATGGCTACACCTTC
NA,TRBJ2-7,TRBV6-1,NA,CASNQGYEQYF,TGTGCCAGCAATCAGGGCTACGAGCAGTACTTC
NA,TRBJ2-1,TRBV5-6,TRBD2,CASSFPAGDRDEQFF,TGTGCCAGCAGCTTCCCAGCGGGAGATCGGGATGAGCAGTTCTTC
few,TRBJ2-7,TRBV20-1,NA,CSARDNVAGLSYEQYF,TGCAGTGCTAGAGATAACGTCGCAGGACTTTCCTACGAGCAGTACTTC
NA,TRBJ1-3,TRBV5-1,TRBD1,CASSLGVDRGSNTIYF,TGCGCCAGCAGCTTGGGAGTTGACAGGGGTTCCAACACCATATATTTT